The 3 T cell receptor beta chains given below trace back to one sample, sequenced in a study of a mutant IDH1 vaccine in newly diagnosed glioma. Clones were sequenced by immunoSEQ multiplex PCR, and TCRdb holds only the in-frame ones, with some missing. Among fewer than 40,000 clones listed, approximately 90% were seen once. Stated time point: week 47, end of study. A single vaccine dose contained 300 ug of mutant IDH1 20-mer peptide, and topical imiquimod was used with it. These receptors have no known antigen. The sequencing used PBMCs, collected from a glioma patient whose treatment included an IDH1 peptide vaccine. The source of these receptors is a woman in her 40s with glioma.

The J gene is TRBJ1-6, the V gene TRBV5-1; 7 bases fit TRBD1. J gave up 9 bases and V 4 bases, and 10 bases lay outside the gene matches. The CDR3 extends over 15 amino acids. Germline assignment: CDR1 SGHRS and CDR2 YFSETQ. CDR3 loop: CASSTDRATASPLHF. The CDR3 DNA is TGCGCCAGCAGCACCGACAGGGCCACCGCTTCACCCCTCCACTTT.

The chain combines TRBV2 with TRBJ1-6; D unresolved. The CDR3 is 13 amino acids. V lost 0 bases and J 8 bases, leaving 5 bases between the germline ends. Germline V gene sequence: CDR1 SNHLY, CDR2 FYNNEI. CDR3 residues: CASSEAGYSPLHF. CDR3 coding DNA: TGTGCCAGCAGTGAAGCCGGGTATTCACCCCTCCACTTT.

V gene TRBV7-9 combines with J gene TRBJ2-7; the D gene is possibly TRBD1 (6 bases). V was clipped by 5 bases and J by 4 bases, with 21 bases between them. CDR3 length: 16 amino acids. Germline CDR1 and CDR2: SEHNR and FQNEAQ (reference sequence). The CDR3 reads CASSNNKDSLGYEQYF. CDR3 nucleotides: TGTGCCAGCAGCAACAACAAGGACAGCCTGGGGTACGAGCAGTACTTC.